The sequence of this T cell receptor beta chain was determined in a study of read filtering for tumor transcriptome and immune sequencing. Study as a whole: Transcriptome libraries were built from DNase-treated RNA.

With 8 bases removed from V and 4 bases from J, the gap between germline ends came to 11 bases. The CDR3 runs 13 residues. The germline gives CDR1 MNHEY, CDR2 SVGEGT. In regard to this clonotype: A much bigger clone sits one base away, suggesting this may be a read error.

Molecular barcoded adaptors covering alpha/delta and beta/gamma chains were used on around 370 ng RNA. TCRdb fed the reads into MiXCR, producing one record per CDR3 protein. The data hold 35,000 to 40,000 distinct CDR3 sequences, with around 15% observed a single time. This rearrangement joins TRBV6-2 or TRBV6-3 to TRBJ2-2; D gene uncertain. The sequence came from a donor aged 40 or over with multiple myeloma. Sequenced: a population of CD138-negative cells sorted from bone marrow. The CDR3 sequence is CASGFLSTGELFF. The DNA for the CDR3 is TGTGCCAGCGGCTTTTTGAGCACCGGGGAGCTGTTTTTT.